This entry describes one T cell receptor beta chain. The sample comes from a study of blood T cell repertoires in COVID-19. Measured with immunoSEQ multiplex PCR; TCRdb has only the in-frame clones, and not every one. This sample has under 250,000 clones, with about 89% found just once. The CDR3 has 16 amino acids. Germline V gene sequence: CDR1 MDHEN, CDR2 SYDVKM. Trimming stripped 5 bases from V and 0 bases from J, with 13 bases between. The rearrangement uses TRBV28 and TRBJ1-4; D perhaps matches TRBD1 (6 bases). This receptor was taken from a woman aged 55-69 years who had recovered from COVID-19. Material: peripheral blood. The CDR3 DNA reads as TGTGCCAGCAGTCCCTCATCAGGGGCAACTAATGAAAAACTGTTTTTT. The encoded protein is CASSPSSGATNEKLFF.